This passage covers 26 T cell receptor beta chains from one sample sequenced in a study of identical twins (dated by TCRdb to the mid-2010s). The library was built by means of 5' RACE. This sample was sequenced with an Illumina HiSeq 2000. TCRdb passed the public sequencing reads through fastp at Q25 and MiXCR, retaining productive beta sequences. Each CDR3 protein appears once, grouped with its most common genes and DNA. The sample includes around 650,000 distinct CDR3 sequences, with roughly 6.6% observed a single time. The ten largest make up roughly 1.5% of the sample. The sample was also reused in another study, on yellow fever vaccine responses in identical twins.

Specimen: PBMCs. The source of these receptors is a woman under 30 in good health.

This clonotype has a count of ten or more. The chain has TRBV3-1 and TRBJ2-1; TRBD1 matches at 7 bases. J was trimmed by 10 bases and V by 3 bases; bases with no gene match: 12. The CDR3 is 15 residues long. Germline values: CDR1 LGHDT, CDR2 YNNKEL (reference sequence). The CDR3 loop is CASSQVGQEDREQFF. DNA for the CDR3: TGTGCCAGCAGCCAGGTAGGACAGGAGGATAGAGAGCAGTTCTTC.

The table lists this clonotype with many counts. This chain links TRBV20-1 with TRBJ2-7; D perhaps matches TRBD1 (5 bases). Germline loops: CDR1 DFQATT, CDR2 SNEGSKA (reference sequence). The CDR3 runs to 11 residues. V dropped 6 bases and J dropped 4 bases, with 10 bases sitting between them. The CDR3 DNA reads TGCAGTGCCCACAAGGGGTACGAGCAGTACTTC. It yields the protein CSAHKGYEQYF.

This clonotype was counted only a few times. The chain links TRBV28 to TRBJ1-3, with D maybe TRBD1 (5 bases). The CDR3 sequence is 16 residues long. Per the germline V gene, CDR1 is MDHEN and CDR2 is SYDVKM. V was shortened by 2 bases and J by 0 bases, with 11 bases between the two germline ends. CDR3 region: CASSLLGLGSGNTIYF. The CDR3 DNA reads TGTGCCAGCAGTTTACTGGGGCTAGGCTCTGGAAACACCATATATTTT. The full variable domain, with the rest looked up from reference TRBV28 and TRBJ1-3, is DVKVTQSSRYLVKRTGEKVFLECVQDMDHENMFWYRQDPGLGLRLIYFSYDVKMKEKGDIPEGYSVSREKKERFSLILESASTNQTSMYLCASSLLGLGSGNTIYFGEGSWLTVV.

The chain uses TRBV20-1 and TRBJ2-3; 8 bases fit TRBD2. V lost 8 bases to trimming and J lost 3 bases; unmatched junction nucleotides: 7. Germline V gene data show CDR1 as DFQATT and CDR2 as SNEGSKA (reference sequence). The CDR3 is 13 amino acids. The chain's CDR3 is CSSPGGLTDTQYF. The CDR3 DNA reads TGCAGTTCCCCGGGGGGGCTTACAGATACGCAGTATTTT.

This clonotype was picked up a small number of times. The genes are TRBV11-2 and TRBJ2-3; a possible D gene is TRBD2 (6 bases). This CDR3 has 14 amino acids. V was cut by 3 bases and J by 6 bases, with 13 bases left in between. The germline V gene has CDR1 SGHAT and CDR2 FQNNGV. Written as DNA, the CDR3 is TGTGCCAGCAGCTTTTTAGCGGACGGCGATACGCAGTATTTT. It yields the protein CASSFLADGDTQYF.

A few counts support this clonotype. The chain links TRBV6-1 to TRBJ2-7; 9 bases agree with TRBD1. This CDR3 contains 15 residues. The V segment lost 3 bases and the J segment 2 bases; nucleotides outside the gene matches: 5. The germline V gene encodes CDR1 MNHNS and CDR2 SASEGT. This chain's CDR3 is CASSEGQGVPYEQYF. DNA of the CDR3: TGTGCCAGCAGTGAGGGACAGGGAGTCCCCTACGAGCAGTACTTC.

This clonotype was found a few times. The chain employs TRBV20-1 and TRBJ2-7, with D possibly TRBD1 on 6 matching bases. This CDR3 contains 12 residues. Trimming removed 3 bases at V and 3 bases at J, with 9 bases between. Germline V gene data show CDR1 as DFQATT and CDR2 as SNEGSKA (reference sequence). CDR3: CSASQGLYEQYV. The CDR3 DNA follows: TGCAGTGCTAGCCAGGGGCTCTACGAGCAGTACGTC.

At least ten counts were recorded for this clonotype. The chain joins TRBV5-6 to TRBJ1-1; the match to TRBD1 covers 7 bases. This CDR3 is 15 amino acids long. V was pared by 1 base and J by 3 bases, with 6 bases of the junction left unmatched. CDR1 is SGHDT, CDR2 YYEEEE, per germline. The CDR3, as DNA: TGTGCCAGCAGCTTGAACCGGGACAGATACACTGAAGCTTTCTTT. It translates to CASSLNRDRYTEAFF.

This chain links TRBV2 with TRBJ1-6; D not resolved. The germline gives CDR1 SNHLY, CDR2 FYNNEI. V was pared by 5 bases and J by 9 bases, with 8 bases between. The CDR3 totals 12 residues. CDR3 amino acids: CASSTAGSPLHF. DNA of the CDR3: TGTGCCAGCAGTACGGCGGGTTCACCCCTCCACTTT.

The chain couples TRBV5-1 to TRBJ2-1; D may be TRBD1 (5 bases). V shed 4 bases and J shed 8 bases, with 13 bases lying between them. Germline CDR1 reads SGHRS; CDR2 reads YFSETQ. The CDR3 loop spans 13 amino acids. CDR3 loop: CASSPDTLHEQFF. The CDR3 DNA reads as TGCGCCAGCAGCCCGGACACGCTCCATGAGCAGTTCTTC.

This clonotype was counted a few times. CDR3 region: CASSLGQTSFAYEQYF. The CDR3 DNA sequence: TGTGCCAGCAGCTTAGGACAGACATCCTTTGCCTACGAGCAGTACTTC. The V call is TRBV7-9, the J call TRBJ2-7, with D maybe TRBD1 (5 bases). Germline V gene sequence: CDR1 SEHNR, CDR2 FQNEAQ (reference sequence). The CDR3 totals 16 residues. V was pared by 1 base and J by 2 bases, with 15 bases between.

This clonotype occurred many times. The chain employs TRBV5-1 and TRBJ1-5; D perhaps matches TRBD1 (5 bases). V dropped 4 bases and J dropped 2 bases, with 13 bases sitting between them. This CDR3 contains 15 residues. Germline V gives CDR1 SGHRS, CDR2 YFSETQ. CDR3 sequence: CASSQEGVGNQPQHF. CDR3 in DNA: TGCGCCAGCAGCCAGGAAGGGGTTGGCAATCAGCCCCAGCATTTT. The full variable domain, its missing parts supplied by reference TRBV5-1 and TRBJ1-5, is KAGVTQTPRYLIKTRGQQVTLSCSPISGHRSVSWYQQTPGQGLQFLFEYFSETQRNKGNFPGRFSGRQFSNSRSEMNVSTLELGDSALYLCASSQEGVGNQPQHFGDGTRLSIL.

This clonotype was seen at least ten times. The chain is built from TRBV5-8 and TRBJ1-2; 7 bases are a match to TRBD1. This CDR3 has 17 residues. Germline V gene data show CDR1 as SGHTS and CDR2 as YDEGEE. V dropped 3 bases and J dropped 0; count of bases not matched to a gene: 11. The chain's CDR3 is CASSWGLGTEANYGYTF. The CDR3 DNA reads as TGTGCCAGCAGCTGGGGACTAGGGACAGAAGCTAACTATGGCTACACCTTC.

CDR3 region: CASSYNHPGPTGNTIYF. The CDR3 region has the DNA TGTGCCAGCAGTTACAACCACCCAGGGCCCACTGGAAACACCATATATTTT. This chain joins TRBV6-5 and TRBJ1-3; maybe TRBD1 (5 bases). The CDR3 totals 17 residues. Germline lookup yields CDR1 MNHEY and CDR2 SVGAGI. V was trimmed by 2 bases and J by 2 bases, leaving 16 bases between them.

This clonotype was detected many times. The chain employs TRBV6-5 and TRBJ2-3; a possible D gene is TRBD1 (5 bases). Germline V gives CDR1 MNHEY, CDR2 SVGAGI. This CDR3 spans 14 amino acids. V dropped 3 bases and J dropped 4 bases, with 11 bases sitting between them. CDR3 region: CASSYAQAPDTQYF. The CDR3, as DNA: TGTGCCAGCAGTTATGCACAGGCCCCAGATACGCAGTATTTT.

J is TRBJ2-7 and V is TRBV11-2; maybe TRBD2 (5 bases). The CDR3 runs to 16 residues. Trimming stripped 0 bases from V and 2 bases from J, with 14 bases between. CDR1 is SGHAT and CDR2 is FQNNGV in the germline V gene. The DNA for the CDR3 is TGTGCCAGCAGCTTAGAGTATCGGACTGGACCCTACGAGCAGTACGTC. Translation: CASSLEYRTGPYEQYV.

About this clonotype itself: The junction departs from germline at one end; a sequencing error may be responsible. The rearrangement uses TRBV20-1 and TRBJ2-2, with TRBD2 matching over 7 bases. This CDR3 spans 18 amino acids. Per the germline V gene, CDR1 is DFQATT and CDR2 is SNEGSKA (reference sequence). The CDR3 DNA reads TGCTGTGCTAGAGGGCCGGGTCGCGGGAGAACAGACACCGGGGAGCTGTTTTTT. Its translation is CCARGPGRGRTDTGELFF.

This clonotype was observed many times. The V call is TRBV7-8, the J call TRBJ2-3; 9 nucleotides agree with TRBD2. Trimming cost V 4 bases and J 5 bases; bases outside gene matches: 10. Germline V gives CDR1 SGHVS, CDR2 FQNEAQ. The CDR3 is 16 amino acids. The CDR3 DNA reads TGTGCCAGCAGCTCCAGGGCGGGGGGGCCCCGAGATACGCAGTATTTT. Protein sequence: CASSSRAGGPRDTQYF.

The sample holds many counts of this clonotype. This chain connects TRBV4-1 to TRBJ2-1, with 9 nucleotides matching TRBD1. The germline V gene encodes CDR1 MGHRA and CDR2 YSYEKL. This CDR3 is built from 13 residues. The V and J ends lost 8 bases and 6 bases, in that order; junction bases with no gene match: 5. CDR3 protein: CASVGQGFNEQFF. The CDR3 bases are TGCGCCAGCGTGGGACAGGGTTTCAATGAGCAGTTCTTC.

This clonotype occurred many times. V gene TRBV2 combines with J gene TRBJ2-3, with D unclear. Germline CDR1 is SNHLY and CDR2 is FYNNEI. The CDR3 covers 14 residues. V lost 0 bases and J lost 2, with 6 bases in between. CDR3 amino acids: CASSEATHTDTQYF. The CDR3, as DNA: TGTGCCAGCAGTGAAGCGACTCACACAGATACGCAGTATTTT.

This clonotype has only a few counts. CDR3 coding DNA: TGTGCCACCAGTGATTTAGAGTGGGACGGGGAGCTGTTTTTT. Its protein product is CATSDLEWDGELFF. This chain links TRBV24-1 with TRBJ2-2; no clear D gene. The V gene lost 1 base and the J gene lost 7 bases, with 9 bases spanning the gap. The CDR3 sequence is 14 residues long. Germline CDR1 and CDR2: KGHDR and SFDVKD.

This clonotype showed up many times. The CDR3 coding sequence is TGTGCCAGCAGCCCCGCCTACGAGCAGTACTTC. This translates into CASSPAYEQYF. V is TRBV7-9 and J is TRBJ2-7, with D unclear. Germline V CDR1 and CDR2: SEHNR, FQNEAQ (reference sequence). Trimming removed 5 bases at V and 2 bases at J, with 4 bases between. The length of the CDR3 is 11 residues.

This clonotype was seen at least ten times. V and J are TRBV7-9 and TRBJ1-5; D is possibly TRBD1 (6 bases). There are 16 residues in the CDR3. Germline V gene lookup returns CDR1 SEHNR and CDR2 FQNEAQ (reference sequence). The V end lost 1 base, the J end lost 2 bases, and 12 bases lay between the germline ends. The CDR3 region has the DNA TGTGCCAGCAGCTTAGAAGGGGGGAGACGCAATCAGCCCCAGCATTTT. Translating it yields CASSLEGGRRNQPQHF.

This clonotype was seen repeatedly, ten times or more. The chain is built from TRBV3-1 and TRBJ1-1, with 7 bases aligning to TRBD1. The CDR3 spans 16 residues. With 0 bases clipped from V and 1 base from J, the junction kept 5 bases outside the gene matches. Germline assignment: CDR1 LGHDT and CDR2 YNNKEL (reference sequence). CDR3 region: CASSQDTGEWNTEAFF. The CDR3 DNA is TGTGCCAGCAGCCAAGATACAGGGGAATGGAACACTGAAGCTTTCTTT.

This clonotype was recorded at least ten times. This sequence joins TRBV12-3 or TRBV12-4 and TRBJ2-2; 7 nucleotides align to TRBD1. The J segment lost 7 bases and the V segment lost 6 bases, leaving 11 bases of the junction unmatched. This CDR3 has 15 amino acids. CDR3 amino acids: CASSPPVTGVGELFF. In nucleotides, the CDR3 is TGTGCCAGCAGCCCTCCTGTCACAGGGGTCGGGGAGCTGTTTTTT.

Ten or more counts support this clonotype. CDR3 sequence: CATSTQHHEQFF. The CDR3 nucleotides read TGTGCCACCAGCACCCAGCATCATGAGCAGTTCTTC. J is TRBJ2-1 and V is TRBV15; no reliable D call. The CDR3 spans 12 residues. Germline values: CDR1 LNHNV, CDR2 YYDKDF (reference sequence). V was cut by 4 bases and J by 8 bases, with 9 bases left in between.